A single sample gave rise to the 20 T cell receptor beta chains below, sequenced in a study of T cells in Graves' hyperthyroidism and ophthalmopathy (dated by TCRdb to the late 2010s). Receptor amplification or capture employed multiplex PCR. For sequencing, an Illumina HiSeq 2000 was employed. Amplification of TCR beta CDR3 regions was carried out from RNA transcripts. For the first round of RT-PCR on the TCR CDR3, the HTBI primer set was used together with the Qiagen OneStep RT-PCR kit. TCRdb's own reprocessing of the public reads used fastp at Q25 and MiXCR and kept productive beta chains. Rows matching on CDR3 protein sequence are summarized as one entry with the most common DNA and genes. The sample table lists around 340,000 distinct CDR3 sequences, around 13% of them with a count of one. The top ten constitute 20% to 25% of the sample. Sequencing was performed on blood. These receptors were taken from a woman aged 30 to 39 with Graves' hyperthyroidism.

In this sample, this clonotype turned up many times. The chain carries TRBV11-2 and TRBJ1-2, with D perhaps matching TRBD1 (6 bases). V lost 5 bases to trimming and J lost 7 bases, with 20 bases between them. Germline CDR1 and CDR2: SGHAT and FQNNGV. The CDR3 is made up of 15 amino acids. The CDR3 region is CASSPLTGQRGGYTF. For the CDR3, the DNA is TGTGCCAGCAGCCCCTTAACTGGACAGAGGGGTGGCTACACCTTC.

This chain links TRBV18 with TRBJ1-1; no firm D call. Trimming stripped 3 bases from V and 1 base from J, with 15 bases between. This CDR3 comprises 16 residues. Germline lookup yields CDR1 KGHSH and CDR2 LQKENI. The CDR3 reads CASSPGARLKNTEAFF. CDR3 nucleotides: TGTGCCAGCTCACCTGGAGCCAGGTTAAAGAACACTGAAGCTTTCTTT.

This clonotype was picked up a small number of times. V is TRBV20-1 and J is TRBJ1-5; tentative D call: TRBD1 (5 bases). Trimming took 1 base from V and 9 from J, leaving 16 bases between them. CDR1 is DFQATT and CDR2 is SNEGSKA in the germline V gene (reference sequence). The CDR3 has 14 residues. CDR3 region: CSARAGSLEWPQHF. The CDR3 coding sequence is TGCAGTGCTAGAGCAGGGTCCCTAGAATGGCCCCAGCATTTT.

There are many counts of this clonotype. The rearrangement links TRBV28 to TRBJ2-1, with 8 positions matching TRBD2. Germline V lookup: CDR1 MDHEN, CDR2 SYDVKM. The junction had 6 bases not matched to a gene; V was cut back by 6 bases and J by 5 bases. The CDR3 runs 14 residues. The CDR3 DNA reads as TGTGCCAGCAGACCGGGGGGGGCGCACAATGAGCAGTTCTTC. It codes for CASRPGGAHNEQFF.

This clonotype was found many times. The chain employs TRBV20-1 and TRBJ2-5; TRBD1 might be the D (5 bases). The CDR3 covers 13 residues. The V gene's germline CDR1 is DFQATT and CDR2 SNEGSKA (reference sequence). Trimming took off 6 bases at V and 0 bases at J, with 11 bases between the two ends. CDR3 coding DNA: TGCAGTGCGCCGACAGATTACCAAGAGACCCAGTACTTC. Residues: CSAPTDYQETQYF.

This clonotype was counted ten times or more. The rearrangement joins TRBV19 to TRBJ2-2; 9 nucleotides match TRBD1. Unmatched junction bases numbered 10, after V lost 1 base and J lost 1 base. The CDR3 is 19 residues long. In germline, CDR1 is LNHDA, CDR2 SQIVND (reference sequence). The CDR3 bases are TGTGCCAGTAGTATAGGCGACAGGGGGGCGACTAGGAACACCGGGGAGCTGTTTTTT. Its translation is CASSIGDRGATRNTGELFF.

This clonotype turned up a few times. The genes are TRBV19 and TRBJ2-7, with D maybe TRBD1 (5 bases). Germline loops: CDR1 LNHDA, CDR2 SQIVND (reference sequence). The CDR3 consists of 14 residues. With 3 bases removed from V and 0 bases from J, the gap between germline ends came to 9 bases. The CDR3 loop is CASSIGGASYEQYF. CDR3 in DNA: TGTGCCAGTAGTATTGGTGGGGCCTCCTACGAGCAGTACTTC.

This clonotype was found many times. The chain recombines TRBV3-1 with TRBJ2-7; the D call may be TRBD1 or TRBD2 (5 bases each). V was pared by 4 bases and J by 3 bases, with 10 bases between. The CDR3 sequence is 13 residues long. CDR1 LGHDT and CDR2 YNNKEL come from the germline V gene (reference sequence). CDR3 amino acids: CASSLQGDYEQYF. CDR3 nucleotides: TGTGCCAGCAGCCTGCAGGGAGACTACGAGCAGTACTTC.

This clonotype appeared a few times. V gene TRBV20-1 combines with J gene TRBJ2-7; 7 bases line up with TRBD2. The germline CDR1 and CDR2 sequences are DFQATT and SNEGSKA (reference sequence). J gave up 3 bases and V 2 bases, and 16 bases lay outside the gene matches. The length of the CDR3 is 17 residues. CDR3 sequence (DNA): TGCAGTGCTAGATCGGCAGCGGGGATCCTAATAGACTACGAGCAGTACTTC. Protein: CSARSAAGILIDYEQYF.

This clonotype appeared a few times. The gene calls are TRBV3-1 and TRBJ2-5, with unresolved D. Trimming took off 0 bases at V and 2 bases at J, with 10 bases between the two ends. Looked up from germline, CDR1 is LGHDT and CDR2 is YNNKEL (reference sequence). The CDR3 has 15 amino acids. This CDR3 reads CASSQDRTRQETQYF. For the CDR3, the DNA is TGTGCCAGCAGCCAAGATCGGACGCGACAAGAGACCCAGTACTTC.

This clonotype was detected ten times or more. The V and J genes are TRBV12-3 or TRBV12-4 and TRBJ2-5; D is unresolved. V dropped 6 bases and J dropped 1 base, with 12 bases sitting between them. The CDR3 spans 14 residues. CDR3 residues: CASSGNALQETQYF. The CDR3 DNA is TGTGCCAGCAGCGGAAATGCCCTCCAAGAGACCCAGTACTTC.

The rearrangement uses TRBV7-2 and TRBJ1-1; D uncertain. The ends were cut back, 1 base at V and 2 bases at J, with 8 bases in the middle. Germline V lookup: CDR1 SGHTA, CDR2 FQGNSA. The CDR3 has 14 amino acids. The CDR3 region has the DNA TGTGCCAGCAGCTTAGATCAAGTCAACACTGAAGCTTTCTTT. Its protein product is CASSLDQVNTEAFF.

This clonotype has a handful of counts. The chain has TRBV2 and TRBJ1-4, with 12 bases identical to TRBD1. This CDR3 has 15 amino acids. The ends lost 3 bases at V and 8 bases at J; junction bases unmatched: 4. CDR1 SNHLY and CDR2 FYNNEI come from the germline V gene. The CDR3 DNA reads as TGTGCCAGCAGTGAGGGACAGGGGGCGCGGGAAAAACTGTTTTTT. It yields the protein CASSEGQGAREKLFF.

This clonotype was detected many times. In DNA form, the CDR3 reads TGTGCCAGCAGCTTCGGATGGGGGAGTGGGGCCAACGTCCTGACTTTC. It specifies CASSFGWGSGANVLTF. The chain has TRBV7-9 and TRBJ2-6; possibly TRBD1 or TRBD2 for D (5 bases each). The germline CDR1 and CDR2 sequences are SEHNR and FQNEAQ (reference sequence). This CDR3 is built from 16 residues. The ends were cut back, 3 bases at V and 3 bases at J, with 12 bases in the middle. The entire variable domain, with the rest obtained from reference TRBV7-9 and TRBJ2-6, is as follows: DTGVSQNPRHKITKRGQNVTFRCDPISEHNRLYWYRQTLGQGPEFLTYFQNEAQLEKSRLLSDRFSAERPKGSFSTLEIQRTEQGDSAMYLCASSFGWGSGANVLTFGAGSRLTVL.

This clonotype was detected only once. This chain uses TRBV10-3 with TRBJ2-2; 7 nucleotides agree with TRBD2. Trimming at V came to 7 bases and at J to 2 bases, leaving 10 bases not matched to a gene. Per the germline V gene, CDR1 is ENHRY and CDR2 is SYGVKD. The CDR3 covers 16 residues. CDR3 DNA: TGTGCCATCAATACGGCTAGCGGAAGAAACACCGGGGAGCTGTTTTTT. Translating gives CAINTASGRNTGELFF.

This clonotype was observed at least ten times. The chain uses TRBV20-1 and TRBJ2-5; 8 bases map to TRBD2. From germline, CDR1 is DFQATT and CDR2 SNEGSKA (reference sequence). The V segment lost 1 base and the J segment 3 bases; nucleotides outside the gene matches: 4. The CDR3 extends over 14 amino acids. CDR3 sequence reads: CSARAGTRKETQYF. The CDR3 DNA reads TGCAGTGCTAGAGCCGGGACTAGGAAAGAGACCCAGTACTTC.

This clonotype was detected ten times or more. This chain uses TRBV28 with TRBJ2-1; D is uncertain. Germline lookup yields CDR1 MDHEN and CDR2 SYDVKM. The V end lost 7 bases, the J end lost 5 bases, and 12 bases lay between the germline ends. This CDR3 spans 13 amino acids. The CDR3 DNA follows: TGTGCCAGCACCTCCGGTGGACACAATGAGCAGTTCTTC. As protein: CASTSGGHNEQFF.

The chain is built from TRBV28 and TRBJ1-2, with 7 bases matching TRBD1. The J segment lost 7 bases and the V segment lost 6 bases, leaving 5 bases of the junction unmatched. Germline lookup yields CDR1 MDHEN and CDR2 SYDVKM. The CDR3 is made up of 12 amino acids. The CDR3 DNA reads TGTGCCAGCAGACGACAGGGAGGTGGCTACACCTTC. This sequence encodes CASRRQGGGYTF.

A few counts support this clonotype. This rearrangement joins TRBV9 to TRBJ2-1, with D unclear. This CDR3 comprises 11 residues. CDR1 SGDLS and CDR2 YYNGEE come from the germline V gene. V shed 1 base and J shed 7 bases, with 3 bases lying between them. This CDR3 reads CASSVSNEQFF. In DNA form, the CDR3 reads TGTGCCAGCAGCGTATCGAATGAGCAGTTCTTC. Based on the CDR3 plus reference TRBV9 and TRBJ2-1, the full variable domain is DSGVTQTPKHLITATGQRVTLRCSPRSGDLSVYWYQQSLDQGLQFLIQYYNGEERAKGNILERFSAQQFPDLHSELNLSSLELGDSALYFCASSVSNEQFFGPGTRLTVL.

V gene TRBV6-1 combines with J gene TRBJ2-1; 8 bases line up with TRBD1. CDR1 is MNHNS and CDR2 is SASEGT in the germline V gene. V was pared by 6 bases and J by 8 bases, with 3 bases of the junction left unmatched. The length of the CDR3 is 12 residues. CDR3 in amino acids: CASRVQGDEQFF. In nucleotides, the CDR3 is TGTGCCAGCAGGGTACAGGGGGATGAGCAGTTCTTC.